The next 10 T cell receptor beta chains were all read from a single sample in a study of control samples from healthy donors and cancer patients. The data were produced by immunoSEQ multiplex PCR, yet TCRdb's version contains in-frame clones alone and is incomplete. Of 75,000 to 95,000 clones in the sample, less than 90% were seen once. Sample: PBMCs. Receptor source: a woman between 50 and 59 years old with colorectal cancer.

This chain links TRBV7-6 with TRBJ2-3; TRBD2 aligns across 14 bases. This CDR3 contains 17 residues. Germline-derived CDR1 and CDR2 are SGHVS and FNYEAQ. V dropped 5 bases and J dropped 4; count of bases not matched to a gene: 8. The CDR3 sequence: CASSPRTSGGPADTQYF. The CDR3 nucleotides read TGTGCCAGCAGCCCTAGGACTAGCGGGGGGCCGGCAGATACGCAGTATTTT.

The V gene is TRBV6-2 or TRBV6-3, the J gene TRBJ1-6; the D is unclear. There are 13 residues in the CDR3. Per the germline V gene, CDR1 is MNHEY and CDR2 is SVGEGT. V gave up 6 bases and J gave up 5 bases, with 8 bases separating them. For the CDR3, the DNA is TGTGCCAGCAGCCGGCAAAATAATTCACCCCTCCACTTT. The encoded protein is CASSRQNNSPLHF.

The rearrangement links TRBV19 to TRBJ1-1; TRBD1 is a possible D gene (6 bases). The CDR3 sequence is 13 residues long. Trimming pared 9 bases from V and 6 bases from J, leaving 17 bases between. Germline assignment: CDR1 LNHDA and CDR2 SQIVND (reference sequence). The CDR3 nucleotides are TGTGCCAGCACAACAGGGAACGGACCTGAAGCTTTCTTT. It specifies CASTTGNGPEAFF. Full variable domain (outside the CDR3, taken from reference TRBV19 and TRBJ1-1): DGGITQSPKYLFRKEGQNVTLSCEQNLNHDAMYWYRQDPGQGLRLIYYSQIVNDFQKGDIAEGYSVSREKKESFPLTVTSAQKNPTAFYLCASTTGNGPEAFFGQGTRLTVV.

The chain links TRBV27 to TRBJ2-1; no reliable D call. Germline CDR1 and CDR2: MNHEY and SMNVEV (reference sequence). This CDR3 comprises 14 residues. V shed 3 bases and J shed 0 bases, with 6 bases lying between them. The CDR3 reads CASSFGSSYNEQFF. The CDR3 DNA reads as TGTGCCAGCAGTTTTGGTAGCTCCTACAATGAGCAGTTCTTC.

V gene TRBV5-1 combines with J gene TRBJ1-1; the D is unclear. Per the germline V gene, CDR1 is SGHRS and CDR2 is YFSETQ. Trimming cost V 4 bases and J 1 base, with 11 bases left between them. The CDR3 covers 14 residues. The CDR3 DNA follows: TGCGCCAGCAGCGCACGGTGGGGGAACACTGAAGCTTTCTTT. Protein product: CASSARWGNTEAFF.

The chain carries TRBV3-1 (or the pseudogene TRBV3-2) and TRBJ1-6; D not certain. V was shortened by 3 bases and J by 7 bases, with 13 bases between the two germline ends. Germline values: CDR1 LGHDT, CDR2 YNNKEL (reference sequence). CDR3 size: 15 residues. In nucleotides, the CDR3 is TGTGCCAGCAGCCACCTCAAAGGGAAAAATTCACCCCTCCACTTT. This sequence encodes CASSHLKGKNSPLHF.

The chain couples TRBV6-1 to TRBJ1-2, with TRBD1 identical over 7 bases. CDR3 length: 14 amino acids. V lost 2 bases to trimming and J lost 7 bases; unmatched junction nucleotides: 7. Looked up from germline, CDR1 is MNHNS and CDR2 is SASEGT. CDR3 sequence: CASSEQGVGGGYTF. For the CDR3, the DNA is TGTGCCAGCAGTGAACAGGGGGTTGGTGGTGGCTACACCTTC.

The V and J genes are TRBV5-1 and TRBJ2-5; D call uncertain. This CDR3 has 11 residues. Per the germline V gene, CDR1 is SGHRS and CDR2 is YFSETQ. V lost 4 bases, J lost 2 bases, and 3 bases lay in between. As DNA, the CDR3 is TGCGCCAGCAGCACACAAGAGACCCAGTACTTC. This codes for CASSTQETQYF.

The chain couples TRBV18 to TRBJ1-2; no firm D call. Germline lookup yields CDR1 KGHSH and CDR2 LQKENI. Deletions cut 2 bases from V and 0 bases from J, with 22 bases between. The CDR3 length is 19 residues. The CDR3, as DNA: TGTGCCAGCTCACCATTGAGAGGAGGCGGCGCAAAAACTAACTATGGCTACACCTTC. This codes for CASSPLRGGGAKTNYGYTF. The whole variable domain, remainder taken from reference TRBV18 and TRBJ1-2, is NAGVMQNPRHLVRRRGQEARLRCSPMKGHSHVYWYRQLPEEGLKFMVYLQKENIIDESGMPKERFSAEFPKEGPSILRIQQVVRGDSAAYFCASSPLRGGGAKTNYGYTFGSGTRLTVV.

The CDR3 region has the DNA TGTGCCACCGACGGGCTAGGTCAGCCCCAGCATTTT. The encoded protein is CATDGLGQPQHF. This sequence joins TRBV28 and TRBJ1-5, with D unclear. This CDR3 has 12 amino acids. CDR1 MDHEN and CDR2 SYDVKM come from the germline V gene. Between the trimmed V and J ends, which lost 10 bases and 6 bases, there was a span of 13 bases. The full variable domain, rest sourced from reference TRBV28 and TRBJ1-5, is DVKVTQSSRYLVKRTGEKVFLECVQDMDHENMFWYRQDPGLGLRLIYFSYDVKMKEKGDIPEGYSVSREKKERFSLILESASTNQTSMYLCATDGLGQPQHFGDGTRLSIL.